The 4 T cell receptor beta chains in this list originate from one sample, sequenced in a study of blood T cell repertoires in COVID-19. Here immunoSEQ multiplex PCR was the method, and the copy in TCRdb shows in-frame clones only, minus some. This sample has more than 200,000 clones, with nearly 90% found just once. Sequenced sample: PBMCs or T cells enriched from blood (not recorded which). Receptor source: a man aged 25-45 years who had recovered from COVID-19.

This chain's CDR3 is CASSPTGTTYEQYF. For the CDR3, the DNA is TGTGCCAGCAGCCCGACAGGGACGACCTACGAGCAGTACTTC. The chain has TRBV11-2 and TRBJ2-7; 7 bases map to TRBD1. CDR3 size: 14 residues. V shed 5 bases and J 2 bases; nucleotides not matched to a gene: 6. Germline V CDR1 and CDR2: SGHAT, FQNNGV.

V is TRBV18 and J is TRBJ2-3; possible D gene TRBD2, 5 bases. The CDR3 has 15 amino acids. The germline V gene encodes CDR1 KGHSH and CDR2 LQKENI. V lost 1 base and J 4 bases, leaving 12 bases between the germline ends. The CDR3 loop reads CASSPQGLAPDTQYF. For the CDR3, the DNA is TGTGCCAGCTCACCACAAGGGTTAGCGCCAGATACGCAGTATTTT.

This clone was seen once. The genes are TRBV18 and TRBJ1-1; D perhaps matches TRBD1 (5 bases). Germline V gives CDR1 KGHSH, CDR2 LQKENI. Between the trimmed V and J ends, which lost 4 bases and 1 base, there was a span of 19 bases. The CDR3 covers 17 residues. The CDR3 here is CASSQTTLPQGNTEAFF. The CDR3 DNA sequence: TGTGCCAGCTCACAGACCACGCTCCCTCAGGGGAACACTGAAGCTTTCTTT.

This clone occurred a few times. The chain couples TRBV2 to TRBJ1-1, with 7 positions matching TRBD1. V was clipped by 1 base and J by 1 base; unmatched bases: 0. CDR1 SNHLY and CDR2 FYNNEI come from the germline V gene. The CDR3 totals 14 residues. CDR3 DNA sequence: TGTGCCAGCAGTGAAGGACAGGGGAACACTGAAGCTTTCTTT. It codes for CASSEGQGNTEAFF.